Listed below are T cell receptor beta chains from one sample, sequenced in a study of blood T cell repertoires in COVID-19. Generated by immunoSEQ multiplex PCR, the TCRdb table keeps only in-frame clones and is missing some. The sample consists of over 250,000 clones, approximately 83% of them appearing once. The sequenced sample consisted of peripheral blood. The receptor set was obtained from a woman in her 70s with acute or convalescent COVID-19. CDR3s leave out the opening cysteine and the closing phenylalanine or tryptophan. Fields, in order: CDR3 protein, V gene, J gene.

ASSPTPNSGNEQF	TRBV5-4	TRBJ2-1
ASTTWTNEAF	TRBV2	TRBJ1-1
ASSRSAGNQPQH	TRBV6-2/TRBV6-3	TRBJ1-5
ASSPQGTYEQY	TRBV6-2/TRBV6-3	TRBJ2-7
ASQKVRGNSYGYT	TRBV12-1	TRBJ1-2
ASSMSGTGNSPLH	TRBV19	TRBJ1-6
ASSDGEGNVLT	TRBV6-4	TRBJ2-6
ASSISRTGFHQPPLH	TRBV19	TRBJ1-6
ASSFGDEAF	TRBV18	TRBJ1-1
ASSEPREGGTLH	TRBV2	TRBJ1-6
SAGTQNTEAF	TRBV29-1	TRBJ1-1
ASSHRDGQPQH	TRBV3-1/TRBV3-2	TRBJ1-5
ASSRRESGGYGYT	TRBV5-6	TRBJ1-2
ASSPGQDYEQY	TRBV10-1	TRBJ2-7
ASSRGTSGGFDTQY	TRBV4-2	TRBJ2-3
ASERFSANTEAF	TRBV7-6	TRBJ1-1
ASSLAQGKETQY	TRBV5-1	TRBJ2-5
ASSPAGNANYGYT	TRBV6-4	TRBJ1-2
ASSLRQGVNSPLH	TRBV28	TRBJ1-6
ASRNGGAYEQY	TRBV3-1/TRBV3-2	TRBJ2-7
ASSSPQRGGEKLF	TRBV19	TRBJ1-4
ASSSGGDGYT	TRBV6-6	TRBJ1-2
AWSLGRDEQY	TRBV30	TRBJ2-7
ASSPPGGNYGYT	TRBV3-1/TRBV3-2	TRBJ1-2
ASSLDSIGSGNTIY	TRBV5-1	TRBJ1-3
ASRDSGGINNEQF	TRBV2	TRBJ2-1
ASSASRGSRNTEAF	TRBV11-2	TRBJ1-1